The present T cell receptor beta chain was sequenced within a study of CD8+ T cells in alopecia areata. V lost 4 bases, J lost 3 bases, and 3 bases stayed unmatched. The CDR3 runs 13 residues. CDR1 is SQVTM, CDR2 ANQGSEA, per germline. This clone was counted a few times. Its specificity is not known. This specimen includes other DNA sequences encoding the same CDR3. Study outcomes and limitations: Scalp sequencing captures resident alphabeta T cells of normal skin too.

Sequencing templates came from extracted RNA that was reverse transcribed into cDNA. Profiling relied on immunoSEQ multiplex PCR, and the TCRdb table lists in-frame clones only, not all of them. The repertoire includes some 170,000 clones, 50% to 70% of them detected once, and around 1.8% sits in the top ten. Sequencing used CD4+ T cells sorted from blood, obtained at week 0. This chain connects TRBV29-1 to TRBJ2-1, with 7 bases aligning to TRBD1. The origin of this receptor is a human donor with alopecia areata. This CDR3 is CSVGQGIYNEQFF. The CDR3 DNA reads TGCAGCGTTGGACAGGGTATCTACAATGAGCAGTTCTTC.